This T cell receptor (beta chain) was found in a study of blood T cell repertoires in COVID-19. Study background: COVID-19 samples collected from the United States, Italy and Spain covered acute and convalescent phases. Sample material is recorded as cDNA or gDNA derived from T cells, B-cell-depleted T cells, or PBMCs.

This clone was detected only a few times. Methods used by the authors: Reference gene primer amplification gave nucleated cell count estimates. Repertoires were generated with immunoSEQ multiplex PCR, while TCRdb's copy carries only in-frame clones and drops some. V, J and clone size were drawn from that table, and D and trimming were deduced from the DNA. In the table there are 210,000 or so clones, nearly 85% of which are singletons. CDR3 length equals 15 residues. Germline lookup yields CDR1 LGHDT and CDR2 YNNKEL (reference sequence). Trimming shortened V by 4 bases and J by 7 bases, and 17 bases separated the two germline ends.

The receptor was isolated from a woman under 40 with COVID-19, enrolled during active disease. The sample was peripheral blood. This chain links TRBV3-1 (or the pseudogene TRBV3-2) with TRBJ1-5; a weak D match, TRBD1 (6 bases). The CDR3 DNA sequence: TGTGCCAGCAGCCTATCGACAGGTGGGGAACAGCCCCAGCATTTT. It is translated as CASSLSTGGEQPQHF.